A single sample gave rise to the 9 T cell receptor beta chains below, sequenced in a study of technical replicates of blood from a handful of donors. The assay was immunoSEQ multiplex PCR, and TCRdb's table has in-frame clones only and misses some. The sample has about 75,000 clones, around 92% seen once. The sequencing input was T cells isolated from PBMCs. All receptors come from a human donor in good health. Some clones in this sample may be carry-over from other donors' samples.

The V call is TRBV4-2, the J call TRBJ2-3, with D possibly matching TRBD2 (6 bases). Germline CDR1 reads LGHNA; CDR2 reads YNFKEQ. Trimming shortened V by 6 bases and J by 1 base, and 8 bases separated the two germline ends. The CDR3 has 13 residues. CDR3 in DNA: TGTGCCAGCAGTAGCGGCCGCACAGATACGCAGTATTTT. Amino acid sequence: CASSSGRTDTQYF.

The chain carries TRBV27 and TRBJ1-5, with TRBD1 as a possible D gene (5 bases). The CDR3 is made up of 17 amino acids. The V end was cut by 5 bases, the J end by 1 base, with 18 bases between. CDR1 and CDR2 (germline): MNHEY, SMNVEV (reference sequence). In DNA form, the CDR3 reads TGTGCCAGCAGTGTCGGGGGGACCCTTAGGAGCAATCAGCCCCAGCATTTT. Its translation is CASSVGGTLRSNQPQHF.

This clone was observed once. The chain has TRBV9 and TRBJ1-2; a possible D gene is TRBD1 (6 bases). The CDR3 is 14 amino acids. Trimming took 0 bases from V and 4 from J, leaving 10 bases between them. Germline CDR1 reads SGDLS; CDR2 reads YYNGEE. In DNA form, the CDR3 reads TGTGCCAGCAGCGTAGACACAGGGACCTATGGCTACACCTTC. It translates to CASSVDTGTYGYTF.

The chain is built from TRBV19 and TRBJ1-1; D possibly corresponds to TRBD1 (5 bases). From germline, CDR1 is LNHDA and CDR2 SQIVND (reference sequence). V was shortened by 3 bases and J by 6 bases, with 11 bases between the two germline ends. CDR3 length: 13 residues. CDR3 nucleotides: TGTGCCAGTAGTATTCAGGGATTCCCTGAAGCTTTCTTT. Translating it yields CASSIQGFPEAFF.

The J gene is TRBJ2-7, the V gene TRBV5-6, with 7 bases fitting TRBD1. Germline-derived CDR1 and CDR2 are SGHDT and YYEEEE. The length of the CDR3 is 14 residues. Trimming cost V 3 bases and J 3 bases; bases outside gene matches: 6. The CDR3 spells CASSSLDRDYEQYF. The CDR3 nucleotides are TGTGCCAGCAGCTCCCTAGACAGGGACTACGAGCAGTACTTC.

The rearrangement uses TRBV7-3 and TRBJ2-7, with TRBD1 as a possible D gene (6 bases). V was clipped by 4 bases and J by 4 bases, with 11 bases between them. This CDR3 is built from 13 residues. Germline V gene lookup returns CDR1 SGHTA and CDR2 FQGTGA. The CDR3 sequence: CASSSVDRYEQYF. Written as DNA, the CDR3 is TGTGCCAGCAGCTCCGTCGACAGGTACGAGCAGTACTTC. The full variable domain, its missing parts supplied by reference TRBV7-3 and TRBJ2-7, is GAGVSQTPSNKVTEKGKYVELRCDPISGHTALYWYRQSLGQGPEFLIYFQGTGAADDSGLPNDRFFAVRPEGSVSTLKIQRTERGDSAVYLCASSSVDRYEQYFGPGTRLTVT.

The chain recombines TRBV27 with TRBJ1-1; possible D gene TRBD1, 6 bases. CDR3 length: 13 residues. Germline V gene data show CDR1 as MNHEY and CDR2 as SMNVEV (reference sequence). Trimming removed 3 bases from V and 5 bases from J, with 10 bases in between. CDR3 DNA sequence: TGTGCCAGCAGTTTTCAGGGGTGGACTGAAGCTTTCTTT. It yields the protein CASSFQGWTEAFF.

The chain couples TRBV6-1 to TRBJ2-3; TRBD2 aligns across 11 bases. Trimming cost V 2 bases and J 1 base; bases outside gene matches: 8. CDR3 size: 18 residues. Per germline, CDR1 MNHNS and CDR2 SASEGT. The CDR3 DNA is TGTGCCAGCAGTGAATCCGGGACTAGCGGAGGTCGCACAGATACGCAGTATTTT. This gives the protein CASSESGTSGGRTDTQYF.

The CDR3 nucleotides are TGTGCCAGTAGTATCTATTCGGGAATTACAGATACGCAGTATTTT. Encoded protein: CASSIYSGITDTQYF. V usage is TRBV19 and J usage is TRBJ2-3; TRBD2 might be the D (5 bases). V lost 3 bases to trimming and J lost 3 bases, with 13 bases between them. The CDR3 spans 15 residues. Germline V gives CDR1 LNHDA, CDR2 SQIVND (reference sequence).